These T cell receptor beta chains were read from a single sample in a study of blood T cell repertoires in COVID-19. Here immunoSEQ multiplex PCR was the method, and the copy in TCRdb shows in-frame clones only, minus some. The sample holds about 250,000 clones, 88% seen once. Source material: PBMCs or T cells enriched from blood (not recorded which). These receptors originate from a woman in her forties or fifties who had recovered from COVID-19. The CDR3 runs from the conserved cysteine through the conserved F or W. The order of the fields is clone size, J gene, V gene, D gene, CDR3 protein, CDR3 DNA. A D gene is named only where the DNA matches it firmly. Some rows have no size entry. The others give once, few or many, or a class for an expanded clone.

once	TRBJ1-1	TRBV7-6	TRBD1	CASSRSTGRDTEAFF	TGTGCCAGCAGCCGCTCGACAGGGAGAGATACTGAAGCTTTCTTT
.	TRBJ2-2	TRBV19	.	CTSSIPLAGELFF	TGTACCAGTAGTATTCCCCTCGCCGGGGAGCTGTTTTTT
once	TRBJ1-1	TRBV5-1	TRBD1	CASSPQGAGTEAFF	TGCGCCAGCAGCCCTCAGGGGGCTGGAACTGAAGCTTTCTTT
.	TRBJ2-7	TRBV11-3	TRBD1	CASSQTGQGRHEQYF	TGTGCCAGCAGCCAGACAGGGCAGGGACGCCACGAGCAGTACTTC
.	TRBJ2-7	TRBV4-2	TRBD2	CASSQDRGSSYEQYF	TGTGCCAGCAGCCAAGATCGCGGGAGCTCCTACGAGCAGTACTTC
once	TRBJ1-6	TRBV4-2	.	CASSQNPTRTDYNSPLHF	TGTGCCAGCAGCCAAAATCCCACTAGGACAGATTATAATTCACCCCTCCACTTT
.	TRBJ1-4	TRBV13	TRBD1	CASGQHSGGRAEKLFF	TGTGCCAGCGGACAACACTCAGGGGGCAGGGCGGAAAAACTGTTTTTT
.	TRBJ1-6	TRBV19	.	CASSDEAASPLHF	TGTGCCAGTAGTGACGAGGCGGCGTCACCCCTCCACTTT
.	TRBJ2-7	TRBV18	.	CASGLGLAEQYF	TGTGCCAGCGGCCTGGGGCTGGCCGAGCAGTACTTC
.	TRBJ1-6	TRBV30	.	CAWSPPVGRNSPLHF	TGTGCCTGGAGTCCGCCGGTGGGGCGGAATTCACCCCTCCACTTT
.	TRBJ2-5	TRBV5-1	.	CASCRDQETQYF	TGCGCCAGCTGTAGAGATCAAGAGACCCAGTACTTC
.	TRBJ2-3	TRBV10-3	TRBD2	CAISESGTSGTIRDTQYF	TGTGCCATCAGTGAGTCCGGGACTAGCGGCACTATTAGGGATACGCAGTATTTT
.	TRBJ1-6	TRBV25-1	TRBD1	CASRDGDRDNSPLHF	TGTGCCAGCAGGGACGGGGACAGGGATAATTCACCCCTCCACTTT
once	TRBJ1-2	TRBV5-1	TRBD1	CASSSLRQGESYGYTF	TGCGCCAGCAGCTCCCTCCGACAGGGGGAGAGCTATGGCTACACCTTC
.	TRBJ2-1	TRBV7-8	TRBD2	CASSLGLAGAYEQFF	TGTGCCAGCAGCTTGGGACTAGCGGGAGCCTATGAGCAGTTCTTC
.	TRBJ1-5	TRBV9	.	CASSVAISGQPQHF	TGTGCCAGCAGCGTAGCTATTTCGGGGCAGCCCCAGCATTTT
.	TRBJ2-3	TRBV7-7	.	CASSSSDRGTQYF	TGTGCTAGCAGCTCGAGCGACCGGGGAACGCAGTATTTT
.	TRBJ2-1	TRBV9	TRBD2	CASASGSYSYNEQFF	TGTGCCAGCGCGAGCGGGAGTTATTCCTACAATGAGCAGTTCTTC
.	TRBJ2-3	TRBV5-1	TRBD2	CASSLPTGTSGSISTDTQYF	TGCGCCAGCAGCCTCCCGACCGGGACTAGCGGGAGCATTAGCACAGATACGCAGTATTTT
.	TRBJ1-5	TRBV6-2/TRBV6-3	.	CASSFFYGRGTNQPQHF	TGTGCCAGCAGTTTCTTTTACGGGAGGGGCACCAATCAGCCCCAGCATTTT
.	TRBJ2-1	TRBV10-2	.	CASRDASTMREQFF	TGCGCCAGCAGGGACGCTAGCACTATGCGGGAGCAGTTCTTC
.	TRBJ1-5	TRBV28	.	CASSLKRLDQPQHF	TGTGCCAGCAGTCTGAAGAGATTGGATCAGCCCCAGCATTTT
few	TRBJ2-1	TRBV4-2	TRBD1	CASSQGEGTVNNEQFF	TGTGCCAGCAGCCAAGGGGAAGGGACAGTAAACAATGAGCAGTTCTTC
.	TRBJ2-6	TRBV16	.	CASSQQAGANVLTF	TGTGCCAGCAGCCAACAGGCCGGGGCCAACGTCCTGACTTTC
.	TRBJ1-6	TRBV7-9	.	CASSFEGPPLHF	TGTGCCAGCAGCTTCGAGGGTCCACCCCTCCACTTT
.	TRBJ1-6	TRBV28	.	CASSFQWGLSSYNSPLHF	TGTGCCAGCAGTTTCCAATGGGGCCTGAGCTCCTATAATTCACCCCTCCACTTT
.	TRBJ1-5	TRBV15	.	CATSGAGSNQPQHF	TGTGCCACCAGCGGAGCAGGGAGCAATCAGCCCCAGCATTTT
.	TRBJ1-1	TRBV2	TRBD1	CASSEGGAQDTEAFF	TGTGCCAGCAGCGAAGGGGGCGCTCAGGACACTGAAGCTTTCTTT
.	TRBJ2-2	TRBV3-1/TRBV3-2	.	CASSPILLGANTGELFF	TGTGCCAGCAGCCCAATACTACTGGGAGCGAACACCGGGGAGCTGTTTTTT
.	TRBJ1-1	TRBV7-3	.	CASSSQGNTEAFF	TGTGCCAGCAGCTCCCAGGGTAACACTGAAGCTTTCTTT
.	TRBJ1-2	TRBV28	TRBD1	CASSTQGQGNYGYTF	TGTGCCAGCAGTACACAGGGACAGGGTAACTATGGCTACACCTTC
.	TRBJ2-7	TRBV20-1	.	CSARSRVEQYF	TGCAGTGCTAGATCCCGGGTGGAGCAGTACTTC
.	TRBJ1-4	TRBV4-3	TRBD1	CASSQEPKGTVGNEKLFF	TGCGCCAGCAGCCAGGAGCCTAAGGGGACAGTCGGTAATGAAAAACTGTTTTTT
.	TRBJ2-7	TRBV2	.	CASSEGQLGQYF	TGTGCCAGCAGTGAAGGACAGCTAGGGCAGTACTTC
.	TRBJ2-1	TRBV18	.	CASSLSRGNEQFF	TGTGCCAGCTCACTTTCTAGGGGCAATGAGCAGTTCTTC
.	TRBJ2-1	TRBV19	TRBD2	CASNTGTSSHEQFF	TGTGCCAGCAATACCGGGACTAGCAGCCATGAGCAGTTCTTC
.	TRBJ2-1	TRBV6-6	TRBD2	CASSSGTSGNEQFF	TGTGCCAGCAGTTCCGGGACTAGCGGCAATGAGCAGTTCTTC
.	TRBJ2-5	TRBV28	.	CASSLLSGDSGETQYF	TGTGCCAGCAGTTTATTATCGGGGGATTCGGGAGAGACCCAGTACTTC
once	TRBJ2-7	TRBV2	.	CASSEGLPYEQYF	TGTGCCAGCAGTGAGGGGCTTCCTTACGAGCAGTACTTC
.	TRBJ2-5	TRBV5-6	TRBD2	CASSGGLHSRETQYF	TGTGCCAGCAGCGGGGGACTACATTCCCGGGAGACCCAGTACTTC
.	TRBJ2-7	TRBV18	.	CASSGGPGYEQYF	TGTGCCAGCTCGGGCGGGCCCGGCTACGAGCAGTACTTC
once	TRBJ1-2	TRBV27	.	CAIRGNYGYTF	TGTGCCATTAGGGGGAACTATGGCTACACCTTC
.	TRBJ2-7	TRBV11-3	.	CASSLGATYEQYF	TGTGCCAGCAGCTTGGGGGCCACCTACGAGCAGTACTTC
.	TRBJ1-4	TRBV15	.	CATSRDGRFNEKLFF	TGTGCCACCAGCAGAGATGGCAGGTTTAATGAAAAACTGTTTTTT
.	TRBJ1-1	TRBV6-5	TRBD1	CASSRDRGGEAEAFF	TGTGCCAGCAGCCGGGACAGGGGGGGAGAGGCTGAAGCTTTCTTT
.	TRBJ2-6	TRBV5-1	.	CASSAGQSGANVLTF	TGCGCCAGCAGCGCGGGACAGTCTGGGGCCAACGTCCTGACTTTC
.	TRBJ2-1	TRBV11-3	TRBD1	CASSLGQGNSYNEQFF	TGTGCCAGCAGCTTGGGACAGGGGAACTCCTACAATGAGCAGTTCTTC
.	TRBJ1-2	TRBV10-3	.	CAISESGQRNANYGYTF	TGTGCCATTAGTGAGTCAGGCCAGAGGAATGCTAACTATGGCTACACCTTC
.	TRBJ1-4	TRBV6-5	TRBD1	CASRGPGQGNEKLFF	TGTGCCAGCAGAGGACCGGGACAGGGTAATGAAAAACTGTTTTTT